This TCR beta chain was recovered during a study of CD8 T cells in Susac syndrome. The germline V and J ends were trimmed by 7 bases and 2 bases, with 12 bases remaining between them. This CDR3 has 14 amino acids. CDR1 and CDR2 (germline): LNHDA, SQIVND (reference sequence). Negative isolation was used for CD8+ and CD4+ T cells, and FACS enrichment was applied to TEMRA cells. A quantity of about 0.45 to 1 ug RNA underwent reverse transcription using random hexamers. A multiplex approach, immunoSEQ multiplex PCR, amplified TCR beta CDR3 across 54 Vbeta and 13 Jbeta. Each CDR3 protein is one row after TCRdb ran MiXCR on the immunoSEQ multiplex PCR reads. Among 170,000 or so distinct CDR3 sequences listed, around 93% were seen once.

The receptor comes from a human donor with multiple sclerosis. Sample: CD4+ T cells from PBMCs. This chain connects TRBV19 to TRBJ1-5, with D unclear. The CDR3 here is CASKVRQGNQPQHF. CDR3 bases: TGTGCCAGTAAGGTTCGGCAGGGCAATCAGCCCCAGCATTTT. The whole variable domain, remainder taken from reference TRBV19 and TRBJ1-5, is DGGITQSPKYLFRKEGQNVTLSCEQNLNHDAMYWYRQDPGQGLRLIYYSQIVNDFQKGDIAEGYSVSREKKESFPLTVTSAQKNPTAFYLCASKVRQGNQPQHFGDGTRLSIL.